This paragraph covers one TCR beta chain sequence. The antigen remains undetermined. The data belong to a study of T cells in Graves' hyperthyroidism and ophthalmopathy. Findings and caveats of the study: Also found in blood were most expanded thyroid clonotypes above 0.001.

RNA transcripts yielded amplified TCR beta CDR3 regions. When the TCR CDR3 underwent first-round RT-PCR, the HTBI primer set was used. TCRdb re-analysed the multiplex PCR reads in MiXCR, keeping a single row per CDR3 protein. The sample yields 660,000 or so distinct CDR3 sequences, about 45% seen once. The diagnoses drew upon clinical symptoms, serum thyroxine and TRAb, thyroid ultrasound and orbital computed tomography. V lost 0 bases to trimming and J lost 6 bases; unmatched junction nucleotides: 4. This CDR3 is built from 14 residues. Germline loops: CDR1 DFQATT, CDR2 SNEGSKA (reference sequence). This chain connects TRBV20-1 to TRBJ1-4, with 7 positions matching TRBD1. The specimen was peripheral blood or thyroid tissue (not recorded which). The TCR comes from an adult man with Graves' disease, either hyperthyroidism or ophthalmopathy (not recorded which). The CDR3 DNA reads TGCAGTGCTAGAGATAAGGGGGCGGATGAAAAACTGTTTTTT. Translating it yields CSARDKGADEKLFF.